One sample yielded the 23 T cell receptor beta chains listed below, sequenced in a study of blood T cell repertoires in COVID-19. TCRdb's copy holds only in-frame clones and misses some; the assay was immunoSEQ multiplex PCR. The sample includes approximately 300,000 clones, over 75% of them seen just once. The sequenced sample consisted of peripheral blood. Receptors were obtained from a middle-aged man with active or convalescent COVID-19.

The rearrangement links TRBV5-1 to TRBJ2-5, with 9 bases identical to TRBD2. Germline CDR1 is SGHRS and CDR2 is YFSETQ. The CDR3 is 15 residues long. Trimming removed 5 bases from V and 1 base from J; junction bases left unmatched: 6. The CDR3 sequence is CASSSLAGSQETQYF. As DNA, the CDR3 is TGCGCCAGCAGTTCACTAGCGGGTTCCCAAGAGACCCAGTACTTC.

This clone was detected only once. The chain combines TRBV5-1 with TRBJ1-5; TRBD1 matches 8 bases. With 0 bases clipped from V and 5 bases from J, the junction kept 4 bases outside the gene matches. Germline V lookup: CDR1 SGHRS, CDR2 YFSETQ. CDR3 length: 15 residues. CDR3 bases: TGCGCCAGCAGCTTGGATGGACAGGGACATCAGCCCCAGCATTTT. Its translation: CASSLDGQGHQPQHF.

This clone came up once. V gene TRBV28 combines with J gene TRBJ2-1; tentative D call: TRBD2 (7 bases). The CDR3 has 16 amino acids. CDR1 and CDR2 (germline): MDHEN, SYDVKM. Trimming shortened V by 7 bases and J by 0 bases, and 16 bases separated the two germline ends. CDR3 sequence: CASNIGGASSYNEQFF. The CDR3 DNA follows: TGTGCCAGCAATATTGGGGGGGCTAGCTCCTACAATGAGCAGTTCTTC.

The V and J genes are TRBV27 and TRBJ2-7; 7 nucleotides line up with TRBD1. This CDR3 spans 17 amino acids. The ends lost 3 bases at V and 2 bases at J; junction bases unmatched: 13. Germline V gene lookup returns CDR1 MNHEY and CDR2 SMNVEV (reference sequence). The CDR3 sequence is CASSFSSPTGNPYEQYF. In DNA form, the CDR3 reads TGTGCCAGCAGTTTTTCGTCCCCGACAGGGAACCCCTACGAGCAGTACTTC.

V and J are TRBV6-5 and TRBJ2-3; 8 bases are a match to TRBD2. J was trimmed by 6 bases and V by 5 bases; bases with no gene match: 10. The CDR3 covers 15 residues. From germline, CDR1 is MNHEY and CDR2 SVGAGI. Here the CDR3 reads CASSLLTSGGDTQYF. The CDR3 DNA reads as TGTGCCAGCAGTCTCCTTACTAGCGGAGGGGATACGCAGTATTTT.

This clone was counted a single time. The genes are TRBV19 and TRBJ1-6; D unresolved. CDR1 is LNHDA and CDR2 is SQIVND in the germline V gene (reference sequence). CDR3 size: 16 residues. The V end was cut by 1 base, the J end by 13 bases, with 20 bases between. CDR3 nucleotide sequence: TGTGCCAGTAGTATAGCCGGCGGCAGTCCATCCACCCCCCTCCACTTT. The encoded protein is CASSIAGGSPSTPLHF.

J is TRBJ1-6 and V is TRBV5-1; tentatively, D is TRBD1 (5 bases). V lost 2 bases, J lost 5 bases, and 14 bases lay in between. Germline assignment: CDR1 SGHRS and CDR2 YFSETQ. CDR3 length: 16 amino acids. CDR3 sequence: CASSFSGGRDNSPLHF. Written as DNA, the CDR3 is TGCGCCAGCAGCTTCTCCGGGGGACGGGATAATTCACCCCTCCACTTT.

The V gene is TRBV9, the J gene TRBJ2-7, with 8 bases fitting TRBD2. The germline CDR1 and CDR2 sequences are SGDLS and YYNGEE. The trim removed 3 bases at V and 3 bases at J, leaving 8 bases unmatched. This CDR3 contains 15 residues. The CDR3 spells CASSAQGLAGYEQYF. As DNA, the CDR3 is TGTGCCAGCAGCGCCCAAGGACTAGCAGGCTACGAGCAGTACTTC.

CDR3 nucleotide sequence: TGTGCCAGCAGCCAAGTCTCCTCTGGGGCCAACGTCCTGACTTTC. Its translation: CASSQVSSGANVLTF. V is TRBV4-2 and J is TRBJ2-6; D is undetermined. The V gene lost 1 base and the J gene lost 0 bases, with 4 bases spanning the gap. CDR1 is LGHNA and CDR2 is YNFKEQ in the germline V gene. The CDR3 runs 15 residues.

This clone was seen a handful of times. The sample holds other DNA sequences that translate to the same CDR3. The CDR3 is CASSFGQGGYGYTF. CDR3 nucleotide sequence: TGTGCCAGCAGTTTCGGGCAGGGCGGCTATGGCTACACCTTC. This sequence joins TRBV28 and TRBJ1-2; D may be TRBD1 (5 bases). Trimming removed 3 bases at V and 4 bases at J, with 12 bases between. The CDR3 is 14 amino acids. Germline assignment: CDR1 MDHEN and CDR2 SYDVKM.

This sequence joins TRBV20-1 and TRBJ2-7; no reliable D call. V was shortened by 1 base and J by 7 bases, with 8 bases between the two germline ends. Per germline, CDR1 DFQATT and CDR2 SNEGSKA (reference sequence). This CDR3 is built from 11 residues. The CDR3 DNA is TGCAGTGCTAGAGGTCCCGGGGAGCAGTACTTC. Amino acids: CSARGPGEQYF.

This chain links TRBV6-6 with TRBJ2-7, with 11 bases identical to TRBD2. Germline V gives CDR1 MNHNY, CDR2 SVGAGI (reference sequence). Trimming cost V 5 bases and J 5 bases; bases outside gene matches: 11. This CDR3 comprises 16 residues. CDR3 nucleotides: TGTGCCAGCAGTGCGGTATCTAGCGGGGGGAAGAACGAGCAGTACTTC. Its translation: CASSAVSSGGKNEQYF.

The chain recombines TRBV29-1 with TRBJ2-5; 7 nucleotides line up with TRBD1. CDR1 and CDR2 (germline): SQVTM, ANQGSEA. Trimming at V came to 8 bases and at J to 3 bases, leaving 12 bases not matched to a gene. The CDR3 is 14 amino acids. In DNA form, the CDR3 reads TGCAGCTCCGCCGGGAAGACAGGGAAAGAGACCCAGTACTTC. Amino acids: CSSAGKTGKETQYF.

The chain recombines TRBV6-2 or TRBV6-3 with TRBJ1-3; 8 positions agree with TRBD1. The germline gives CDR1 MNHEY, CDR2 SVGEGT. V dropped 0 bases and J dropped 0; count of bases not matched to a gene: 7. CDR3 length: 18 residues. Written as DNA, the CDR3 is TGTGCCAGCAGTTACTCCGGGACAGGACCTTACTCTGGAAACACCATATATTTT. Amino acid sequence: CASSYSGTGPYSGNTIYF.

CDR3 loop: CASSQDRQVYYEQYF. In DNA, the CDR3 is TGCGCCAGCAGCCAAGATAGACAGGTCTACTACGAGCAGTACTTC. This chain links TRBV4-1 with TRBJ2-7; maybe TRBD1 (6 bases). The CDR3 consists of 15 residues. Germline CDR1 MGHRA, CDR2 YSYEKL. Trimming removed 0 bases at V and 3 bases at J, with 12 bases between.

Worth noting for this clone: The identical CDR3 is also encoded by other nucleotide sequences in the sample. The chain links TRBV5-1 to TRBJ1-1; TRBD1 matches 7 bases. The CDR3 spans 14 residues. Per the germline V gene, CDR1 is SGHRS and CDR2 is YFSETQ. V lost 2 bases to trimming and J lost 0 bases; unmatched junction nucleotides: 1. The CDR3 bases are TGCGCCAGCAGCTTACAGGGGATGAACACTGAAGCTTTCTTT. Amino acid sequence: CASSLQGMNTEAFF.

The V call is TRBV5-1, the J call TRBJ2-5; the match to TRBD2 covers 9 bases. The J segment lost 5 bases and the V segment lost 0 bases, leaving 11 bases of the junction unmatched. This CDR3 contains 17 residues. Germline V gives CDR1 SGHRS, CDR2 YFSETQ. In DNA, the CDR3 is TGCGCCAGCAGCTTGGCCTATTTAGCGGGAGACCGGGAGACCCAGTACTTC. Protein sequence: CASSLAYLAGDRETQYF.

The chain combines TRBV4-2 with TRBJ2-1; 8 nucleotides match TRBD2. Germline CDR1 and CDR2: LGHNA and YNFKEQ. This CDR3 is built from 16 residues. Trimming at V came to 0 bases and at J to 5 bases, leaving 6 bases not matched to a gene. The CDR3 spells CASSQEEGREDNEQFF. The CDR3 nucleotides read TGTGCCAGCAGCCAAGAGGAGGGGCGGGAGGACAATGAGCAGTTCTTC.

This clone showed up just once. CDR3 DNA sequence: TGCGCCAGCAGACAGGGGGAGTGGGAGACCCAGTACTTC. Encoded protein: CASRQGEWETQYF. The J gene is TRBJ2-5, the V gene TRBV10-2, with 8 bases identical to TRBD1. Germline values: CDR1 WSHSY, CDR2 SAAADI. The CDR3 runs 13 residues. Trimming at V came to 6 bases and at J to 5 bases, leaving 5 bases not matched to a gene.

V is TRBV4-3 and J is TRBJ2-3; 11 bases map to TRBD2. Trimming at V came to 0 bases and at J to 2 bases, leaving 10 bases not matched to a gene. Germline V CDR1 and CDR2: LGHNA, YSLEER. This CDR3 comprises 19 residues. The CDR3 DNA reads TGCGCCAGCAGCCAAGATTACGTACTAGCGGGGGTAAACACAGATACGCAGTATTTT. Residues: CASSQDYVLAGVNTDTQYF.

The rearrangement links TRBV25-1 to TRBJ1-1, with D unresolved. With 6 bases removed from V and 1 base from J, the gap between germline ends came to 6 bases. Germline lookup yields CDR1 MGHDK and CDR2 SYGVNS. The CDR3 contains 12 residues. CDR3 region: CASREENTEAFF. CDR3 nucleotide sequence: TGTGCCAGCAGGGAGGAGAACACTGAAGCTTTCTTT.

The chain's CDR3 is CASSSYDRSVVAYTF. The CDR3 nucleotides are TGTGCCAGCAGCTCCTATGACAGGTCGGTTGTTGCCTACACCTTC. The chain links TRBV5-6 to TRBJ1-2, with D possibly being TRBD1 (6 bases). There are 15 residues in the CDR3. Between the trimmed V and J ends, which lost 3 bases and 10 bases, there was a span of 22 bases. Per the germline V gene, CDR1 is SGHDT and CDR2 is YYEEEE.

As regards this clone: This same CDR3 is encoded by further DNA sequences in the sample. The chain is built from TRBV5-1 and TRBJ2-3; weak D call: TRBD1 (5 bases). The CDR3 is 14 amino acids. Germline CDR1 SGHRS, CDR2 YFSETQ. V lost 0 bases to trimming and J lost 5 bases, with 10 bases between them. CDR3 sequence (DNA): TGCGCCAGCAGCTTGGGGCAGGGCGGAGATACGCAGTATTTT. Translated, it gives CASSLGQGGDTQYF.